Following are 11 T cell receptor beta chains from one sample sequenced in a study of vaccination and CD4 T cells after COVID-19. Sequencing of DNA taken from cultured CD4+ T cells relied on the Oncomine TCR Beta short-read assay. MiXCR was run by TCRdb on the PCR reads, yielding one entry per CDR3 protein. The sample contains under 4,500 distinct CDR3 sequences, over 45% of which appear only once. Treatment meaning: approximately 10-day PBMC culture with coronavirus spike peptide pools or control peptides (ViraFEST assay). Which antigens these TCRs recognize remains unknown. Sample: CD4+ T cells from blood, cultured in vitro. These receptor sequences come from a human donor who had recovered from COVID-19.

The rearrangement links TRBV20-1 to TRBJ2-7; 7 bases agree with TRBD1. V lost 7 bases and J lost 0; bases outside the gene matches: 6. The germline gives CDR1 DFQATT, CDR2 SNEGSKA (reference sequence). This CDR3 comprises 13 residues. In DNA form, the CDR3 reads TGCAGTGTCTCGGGACAGTCCTCCTACGAGCAGTACTTC. As protein: CSVSGQSSYEQYF.

The chain employs TRBV20-1 and TRBJ2-5, with TRBD2 identical over 13 bases. This CDR3 spans 13 amino acids. V lost 5 bases to trimming and J lost 5 bases; unmatched junction nucleotides: 2. Germline V gene sequence: CDR1 DFQATT, CDR2 SNEGSKA (reference sequence). The CDR3 loop reads CSAWTSGSETQYF. DNA of the CDR3: TGCAGTGCTTGGACTAGCGGGAGTGAGACCCAGTACTTC.

The chain carries TRBV7-2 and TRBJ1-4; TRBD1 is a possible D gene (5 bases). Trimming cost V 1 base and J 7 bases, with 13 bases left between them. CDR3 length equals 15 residues. Germline V lookup: CDR1 SGHTA, CDR2 FQGNSA. The CDR3 nucleotides read TGTGCCAGCAGCTTAGAGCTAGGGGACGGTGAAAAACTGTTTTTT. Protein sequence: CASSLELGDGEKLFF.

This clonotype occurred once. CDR3 DNA: TGTGCCAGCAGCTCGAGACTAGAACGGAGTGAGCAGTTCTTC. Protein sequence: CASSSRLERSEQFF. The chain joins TRBV9 to TRBJ2-1; possibly TRBD2 for D (6 bases). The CDR3 is 14 amino acids. CDR1 and CDR2 (germline): SGDLS, YYNGEE. V was pared by 4 bases and J by 9 bases, with 17 bases between. The entire variable domain, with the rest obtained from reference TRBV9 and TRBJ2-1, is as follows: DSGVTQTPKHLITATGQRVTLRCSPRSGDLSVYWYQQSLDQGLQFLIQYYNGEERAKGNILERFSAQQFPDLHSELNLSSLELGDSALYFCASSSRLERSEQFFGPGTRLTVL.

The chain uses TRBV7-6 and TRBJ2-3, with TRBD1 as a possible D gene (5 bases). CDR1 and CDR2 from the germline V gene are SGHVS and FNYEAQ. Trimming left V 4 bases short and J 0 bases short, with 11 bases between. This CDR3 region has 15 residues. DNA for the CDR3: TGTGCCAGCAGCTGGACAAGCTCTAGCACAGATACGCAGTATTTT. Translation: CASSWTSSSTDTQYF. The full variable domain, its missing parts supplied by reference TRBV7-6 and TRBJ2-3, is GAGVSQSPRYKVTKRGQDVALRCDPISGHVSLYWYRQALGQGPEFLTYFNYEAQQDKSGLPNDRFSAERPEGSISTLTIQRTEQRDSAMYRCASSWTSSSTDTQYFGPGTRLTVL.

V gene TRBV2 combines with J gene TRBJ1-6; D is uncertain. The germline V gene encodes CDR1 SNHLY and CDR2 FYNNEI. Trimming stripped 3 bases from V and 4 bases from J, with 13 bases between. The CDR3 length is 16 residues. CDR3 amino acids: CASSEREIGYNSPLHF. The CDR3 nucleotides read TGTGCCAGCAGTGAGCGGGAAATTGGGTATAATTCACCCCTCCACTTT.

The chain couples TRBV5-1 to TRBJ1-6; D not certain. CDR1 and CDR2 (germline): SGHRS, YFSETQ. V lost 0 bases and J 1 base, leaving 5 bases between the germline ends. This CDR3 has 15 amino acids. For the CDR3, the DNA is TGCGCCAGCAGCTTGGACAGTTCCTATAATTCACCCCTCCACTTT. Translating gives CASSLDSSYNSPLHF.

The CDR3 DNA follows: TGTGCCAGTACCTCCAACAGGGCGAGGCAGCCCCAGCATTTT. This encodes CASTSNRARQPQHF. V usage is TRBV19 and J usage is TRBJ1-5; D possibly corresponds to TRBD1 (6 bases). V was pared by 7 bases and J by 7 bases, with 17 bases between. The CDR3 has 14 residues. Germline V lookup: CDR1 LNHDA, CDR2 SQIVND (reference sequence).

This clonotype came up once. The rearrangement links TRBV6-5 to TRBJ1-3, with 8 nucleotides matching TRBD1. Germline assignment: CDR1 MNHEY and CDR2 SVGAGI. This CDR3 contains 15 residues. V lost 0 bases to trimming and J lost 7 bases; unmatched junction nucleotides: 5. CDR3 amino acids: CASSYSRGPGNTIYF. For the CDR3, the DNA is TGTGCCAGCAGTTACTCCAGGGGGCCCGGGAACACCATATATTTT.

This clonotype is medium-sized within its sample. This sequence joins TRBV3-1 and TRBJ2-3; 7 nucleotides match TRBD1. V was pared by 4 bases and J by 1 base, with 5 bases of the junction left unmatched. The germline V gene has CDR1 LGHDT and CDR2 YNNKEL (reference sequence). The CDR3 has 15 amino acids. CDR3 amino acids: CASSRTGTGTDTQYF. Here the CDR3 DNA reads TGTGCCAGCAGCCGTACCGGGACAGGCACAGATACGCAGTATTTT.

The chain employs TRBV28 and TRBJ2-2; D call uncertain. The V gene lost 6 bases and the J gene lost 3 bases, with 5 bases spanning the gap. The CDR3 totals 12 residues. Germline V gives CDR1 MDHEN, CDR2 SYDVKM. The CDR3 protein is CASRAYTGELFF. CDR3 bases: TGTGCCAGCAGGGCCTACACCGGGGAGCTGTTTTTT.